The clone carrying this TCR beta chain was found a few times. These data originate in a study of blood T cell repertoires in COVID-19. Per the original data handling: Reference gene primer amplification yielded estimated nucleated cell counts. Libraries were prepared by immunoSEQ multiplex PCR; TCRdb keeps only in-frame clonotypes and omits some of them. The V and J calls and clone size were taken over from that table, and D and trimming were inferred from the DNA. This table holds under 350,000 clones, over 75% found once. This CDR3 region has 15 residues. Trimming shortened V by 7 bases and J by 0 bases, and 18 bases separated the two germline ends. CDR1 and CDR2 (germline): GTSNPN, SVGIG (reference sequence).

The gene calls are TRBV30 and TRBJ1-1; weak D call: TRBD1 (6 bases). This sequence was found in a human donor in a cohort sampled during active COVID-19. Specimen: peripheral blood. CDR3 bases: TGTGCCTCGGCGTCAGGGGAATATATGAACACTGAAGCTTTCTTT. Residues: CASASGEYMNTEAFF. Full variable domain (remainder filled in from reference TRBV30 and TRBJ1-1): SQTIHQWPATLVQPVGSPLSLECTVEGTSNPNLYWYRQAAGRGLQLLFYSVGIGQISSEVPQNLSASRPQDRQFILSSKKLLLSDSGFYLCASASGEYMNTEAFFGQGTRLTVV.